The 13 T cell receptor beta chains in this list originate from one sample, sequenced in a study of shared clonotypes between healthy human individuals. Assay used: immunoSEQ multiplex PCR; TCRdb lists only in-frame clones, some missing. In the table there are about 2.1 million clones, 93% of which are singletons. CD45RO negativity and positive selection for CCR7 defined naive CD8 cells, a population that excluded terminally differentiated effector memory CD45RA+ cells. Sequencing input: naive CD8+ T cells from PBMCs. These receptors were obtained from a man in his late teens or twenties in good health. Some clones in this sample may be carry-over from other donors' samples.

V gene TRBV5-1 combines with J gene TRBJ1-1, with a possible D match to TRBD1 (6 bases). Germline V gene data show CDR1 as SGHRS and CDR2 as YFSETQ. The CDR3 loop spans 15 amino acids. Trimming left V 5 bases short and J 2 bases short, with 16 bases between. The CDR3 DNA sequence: TGCGCCAGCAGGGTTGCGGGACATGAAAACACTGAAGCTTTCTTT. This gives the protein CASRVAGHENTEAFF.

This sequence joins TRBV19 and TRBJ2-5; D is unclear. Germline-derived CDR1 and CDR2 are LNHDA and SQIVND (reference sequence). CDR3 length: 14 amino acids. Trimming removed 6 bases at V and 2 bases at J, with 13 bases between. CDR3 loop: CASSHRQVQETQYF. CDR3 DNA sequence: TGTGCCAGTAGCCACAGACAAGTACAAGAGACCCAGTACTTC.

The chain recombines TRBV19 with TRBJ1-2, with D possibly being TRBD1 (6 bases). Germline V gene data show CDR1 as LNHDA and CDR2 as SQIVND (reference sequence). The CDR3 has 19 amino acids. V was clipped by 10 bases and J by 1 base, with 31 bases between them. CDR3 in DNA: TGTGCCACCCGCGGGGTCACCACCAGCGAGAGGGGGTATAACTATGGCTACACCTTC. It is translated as CATRGVTTSERGYNYGYTF.

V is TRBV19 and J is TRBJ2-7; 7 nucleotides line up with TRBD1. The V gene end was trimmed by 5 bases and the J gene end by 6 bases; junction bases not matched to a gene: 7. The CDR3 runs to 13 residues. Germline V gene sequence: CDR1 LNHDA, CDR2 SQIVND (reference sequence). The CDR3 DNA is TGTGCCAGTAGTCCCCAGGGGGTAGCCGAGCAGTACTTC. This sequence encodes CASSPQGVAEQYF. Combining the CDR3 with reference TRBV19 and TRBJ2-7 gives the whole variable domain DGGITQSPKYLFRKEGQNVTLSCEQNLNHDAMYWYRQDPGQGLRLIYYSQIVNDFQKGDIAEGYSVSREKKESFPLTVTSAQKNPTAFYLCASSPQGVAEQYFGPGTRLTVT.

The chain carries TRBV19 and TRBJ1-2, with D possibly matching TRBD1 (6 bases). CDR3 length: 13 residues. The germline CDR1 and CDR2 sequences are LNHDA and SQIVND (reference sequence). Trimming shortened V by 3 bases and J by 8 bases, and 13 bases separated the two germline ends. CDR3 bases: TGTGCCAGTAGTATCTCAGGGGTTGGGGGCTACACCTTC. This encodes CASSISGVGGYTF.

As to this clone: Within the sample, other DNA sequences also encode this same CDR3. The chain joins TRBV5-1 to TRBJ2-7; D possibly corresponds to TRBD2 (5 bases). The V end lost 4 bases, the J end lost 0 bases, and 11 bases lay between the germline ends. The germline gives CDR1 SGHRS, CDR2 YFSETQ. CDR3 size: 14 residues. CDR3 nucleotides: TGCGCCAGCAGCCTGGGGAGCGGCTCCTACGAGCAGTACTTC. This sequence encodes CASSLGSGSYEQYF.

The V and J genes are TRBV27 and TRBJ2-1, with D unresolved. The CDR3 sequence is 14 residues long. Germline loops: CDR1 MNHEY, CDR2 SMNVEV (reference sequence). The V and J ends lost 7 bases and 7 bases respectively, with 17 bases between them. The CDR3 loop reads CASTPLERTNEQFF. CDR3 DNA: TGTGCCAGCACCCCCTTGGAGCGAACAAATGAGCAGTTCTTC.

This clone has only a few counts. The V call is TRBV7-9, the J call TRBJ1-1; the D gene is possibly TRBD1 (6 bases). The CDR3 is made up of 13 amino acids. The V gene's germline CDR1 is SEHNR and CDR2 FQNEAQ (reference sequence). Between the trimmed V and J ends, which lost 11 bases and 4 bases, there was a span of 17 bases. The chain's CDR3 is CAAGDTYGTEAFF. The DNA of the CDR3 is TGTGCCGCGGGGGACACCTACGGCACTGAAGCTTTCTTT.

The CDR3 DNA follows: TGCAGCGTTGAACCCGGGATTGGCGGGACCGGGGAGCTGTTTTTT. Amino acid sequence: CSVEPGIGGTGELFF. The chain employs TRBV29-1 and TRBJ2-2, with D perhaps matching TRBD2 (5 bases). There are 15 residues in the CDR3. Trimming left V 2 bases short and J 5 bases short, with 15 bases between. Germline V gene data show CDR1 as SQVTM and CDR2 as ANQGSEA.

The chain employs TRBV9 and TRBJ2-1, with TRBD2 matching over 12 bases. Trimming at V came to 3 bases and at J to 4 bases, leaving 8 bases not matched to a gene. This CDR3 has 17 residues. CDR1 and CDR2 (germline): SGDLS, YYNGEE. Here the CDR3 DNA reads TGTGCCAGCAGCGGAACTAGCGGGAGGTGGGGGTACAATGAGCAGTTCTTC. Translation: CASSGTSGRWGYNEQFF.

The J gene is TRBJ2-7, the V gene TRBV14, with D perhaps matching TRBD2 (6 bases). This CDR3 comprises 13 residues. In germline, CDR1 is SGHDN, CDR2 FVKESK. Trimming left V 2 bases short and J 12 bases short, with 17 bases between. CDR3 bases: TGTGCCAGCAGCCAACGGGAGCCTTCCGAGAGGTACTTC. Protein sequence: CASSQREPSERYF.

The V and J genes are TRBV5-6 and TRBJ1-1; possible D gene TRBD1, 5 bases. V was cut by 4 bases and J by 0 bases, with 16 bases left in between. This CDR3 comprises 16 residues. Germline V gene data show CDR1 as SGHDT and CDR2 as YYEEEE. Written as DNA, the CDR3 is TGTGCCAGCAGCCCAAGATCAGGGTTCGTGAACACTGAAGCTTTCTTT. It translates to CASSPRSGFVNTEAFF.

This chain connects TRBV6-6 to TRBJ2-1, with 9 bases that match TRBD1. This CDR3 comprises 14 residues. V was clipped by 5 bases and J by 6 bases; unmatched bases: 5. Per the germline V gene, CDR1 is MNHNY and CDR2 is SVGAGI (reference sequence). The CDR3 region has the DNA TGTGCCAGCAGTCCCGGGACAGGGTTCAATGAGCAGTTCTTC. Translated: CASSPGTGFNEQFF.